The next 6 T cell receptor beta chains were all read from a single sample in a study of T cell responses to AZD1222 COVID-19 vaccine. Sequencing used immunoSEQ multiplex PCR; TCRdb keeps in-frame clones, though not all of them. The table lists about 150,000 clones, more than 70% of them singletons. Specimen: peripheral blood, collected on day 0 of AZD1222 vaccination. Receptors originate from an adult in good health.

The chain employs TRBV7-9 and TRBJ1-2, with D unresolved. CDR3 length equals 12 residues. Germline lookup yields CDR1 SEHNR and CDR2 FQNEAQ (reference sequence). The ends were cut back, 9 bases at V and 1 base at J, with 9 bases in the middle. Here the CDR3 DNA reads TGTGCCAGGGGGAGGTTTAACTATGGCTACACCTTC. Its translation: CARGRFNYGYTF.

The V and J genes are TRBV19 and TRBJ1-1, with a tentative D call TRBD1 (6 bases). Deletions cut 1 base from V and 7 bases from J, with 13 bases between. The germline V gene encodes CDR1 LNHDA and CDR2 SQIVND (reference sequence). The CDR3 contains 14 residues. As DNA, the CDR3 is TGTGCCAGTAGTATAGCAATCACAGGGATTGAAGCTTTCTTT. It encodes CASSIAITGIEAFF.

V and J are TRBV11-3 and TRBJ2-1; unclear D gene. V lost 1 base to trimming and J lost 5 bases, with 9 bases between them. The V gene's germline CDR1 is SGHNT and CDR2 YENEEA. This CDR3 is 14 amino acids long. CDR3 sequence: CASSLAGRHNEQFF. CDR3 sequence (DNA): TGTGCCAGCAGCTTAGCCGGCAGACACAATGAGCAGTTCTTC.

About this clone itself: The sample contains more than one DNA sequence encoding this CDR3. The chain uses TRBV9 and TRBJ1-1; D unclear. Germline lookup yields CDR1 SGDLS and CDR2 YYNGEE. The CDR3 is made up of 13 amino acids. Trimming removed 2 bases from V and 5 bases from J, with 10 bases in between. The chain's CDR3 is CASSVKGGTEAFF. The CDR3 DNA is TGTGCCAGCAGCGTTAAGGGAGGAACTGAAGCTTTCTTT.

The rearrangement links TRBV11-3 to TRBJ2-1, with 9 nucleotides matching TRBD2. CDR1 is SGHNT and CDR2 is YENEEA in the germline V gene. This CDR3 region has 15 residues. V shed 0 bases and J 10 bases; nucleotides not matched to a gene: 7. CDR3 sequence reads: CASSLDQAGGREQFF. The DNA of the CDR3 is TGTGCCAGCAGCTTAGATCAAGCGGGAGGACGCGAGCAGTTCTTC.

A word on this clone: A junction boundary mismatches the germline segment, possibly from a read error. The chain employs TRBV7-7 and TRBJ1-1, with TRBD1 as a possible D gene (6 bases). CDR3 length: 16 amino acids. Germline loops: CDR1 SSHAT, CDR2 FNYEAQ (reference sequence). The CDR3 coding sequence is TGTGCTAGCAGCCTTGGCACAGGACCGGGGGCCCTAGGAGCTTTCTTT. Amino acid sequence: CASSLGTGPGALGAFF.